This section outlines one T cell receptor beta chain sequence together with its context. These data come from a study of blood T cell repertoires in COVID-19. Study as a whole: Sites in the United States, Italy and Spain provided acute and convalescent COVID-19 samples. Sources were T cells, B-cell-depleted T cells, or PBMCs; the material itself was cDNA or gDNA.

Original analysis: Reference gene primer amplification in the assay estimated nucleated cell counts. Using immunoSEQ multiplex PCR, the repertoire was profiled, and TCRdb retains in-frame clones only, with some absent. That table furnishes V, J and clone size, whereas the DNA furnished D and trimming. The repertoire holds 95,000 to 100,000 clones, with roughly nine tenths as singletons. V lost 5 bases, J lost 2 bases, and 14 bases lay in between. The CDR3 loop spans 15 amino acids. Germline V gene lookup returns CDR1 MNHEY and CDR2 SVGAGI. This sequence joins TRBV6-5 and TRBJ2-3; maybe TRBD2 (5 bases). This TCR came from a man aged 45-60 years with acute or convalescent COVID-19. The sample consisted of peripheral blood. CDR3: CASSILVSATDTQYF. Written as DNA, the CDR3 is TGTGCCAGCAGTATACTAGTTTCAGCCACAGATACGCAGTATTTT.